This paragraph covers one TCR beta chain sequence. The source of the sample is a study of cytomegalovirus exposure and HLA in healthy donors. Vbeta (60) and Jbeta (13) primers were used in the PCR. Here immunoSEQ multiplex PCR was the method, and the copy in TCRdb shows in-frame clones only, minus some. The repertoire holds roughly 300,000 clones, with 80% to 90% as singletons. CDR1 SEHNR and CDR2 FQNEAQ come from the germline V gene (reference sequence). J gave up 4 bases and V 6 bases, and 10 bases lay outside the gene matches. The CDR3 is 15 residues long. Sequenced: PBMCs. This receptor was identified in a man aged 40-55 years in good health and CMV-seropositive. The rearrangement links TRBV7-9 to TRBJ2-5; the match to TRBD2 covers 8 bases. In DNA form, the CDR3 reads TGTGCCAGCAGTCCTCCCGGGAGGGGGGGAGAGACCCAGTACTTC. It is translated as CASSPPGRGGETQYF.